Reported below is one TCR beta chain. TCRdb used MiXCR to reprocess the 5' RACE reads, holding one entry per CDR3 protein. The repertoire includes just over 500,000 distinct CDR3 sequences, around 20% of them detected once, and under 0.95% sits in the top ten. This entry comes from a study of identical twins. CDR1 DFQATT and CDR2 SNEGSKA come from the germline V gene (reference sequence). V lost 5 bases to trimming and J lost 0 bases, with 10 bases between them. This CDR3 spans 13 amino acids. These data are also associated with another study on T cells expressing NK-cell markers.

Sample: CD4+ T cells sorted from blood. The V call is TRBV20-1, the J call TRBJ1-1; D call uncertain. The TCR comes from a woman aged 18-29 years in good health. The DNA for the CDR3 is TGCAGTGCTCCCCCTCAGCTGAACACTGAAGCTTTCTTT. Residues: CSAPPQLNTEAFF.